A single sample gave rise to the 21 T cell receptor beta chains below, sequenced in a study of follicular helper T cells after annual influenza vaccination. As to time point: 2015-2016 season, pre-vaccination. Sequenced by immunoSEQ multiplex PCR; TCRdb stores in-frame clones only, minus some. The table records more than 9,000 clones, more than 65% of them present only once. This sample comprised CXCR5+ CD38- circulating T follicular helper cells from blood, obtained on the day of influenza vaccination. The subset is: circulating Tfh, non-naive CD4+CXCR5+PD-1+ (ICOS+CD38+ or ICOS-CD38-). These receptors came from an adult who received the influenza vaccine.

The V gene is TRBV6-6, the J gene TRBJ2-7; D is undetermined. This CDR3 region has 13 residues. Germline-derived CDR1 and CDR2 are MNHNY and SVGAGI (reference sequence). V was cut by 10 bases and J by 3 bases, with 16 bases left in between. The CDR3 loop reads CANSRGSGYEQYF. The CDR3 region has the DNA TGTGCCAACTCCAGAGGTTCGGGCTACGAGCAGTACTTC.

The chain uses TRBV27 and TRBJ1-5; a weak D match, TRBD1 (5 bases). Germline lookup yields CDR1 MNHEY and CDR2 SMNVEV (reference sequence). The CDR3 runs 14 residues. V lost 6 bases and J 1 base, leaving 10 bases between the germline ends. The CDR3 region is CASSWDVSNQPQHF. CDR3 bases: TGTGCCAGCAGCTGGGACGTGAGCAATCAGCCCCAGCATTTT.

The V gene is TRBV7-9, the J gene TRBJ2-3; D call uncertain. V was trimmed by 1 base and J by 4 bases, leaving 9 bases between them. Germline V gene data show CDR1 as SEHNR and CDR2 as FQNEAQ (reference sequence). The CDR3 is 14 residues long. CDR3: CASSLVDPADTQYF. The CDR3 region has the DNA TGTGCCAGCAGCTTAGTGGATCCTGCAGATACGCAGTATTTT.

This clone occurred a few times. V is TRBV5-1 and J is TRBJ2-7; possibly TRBD1 for D (5 bases). CDR1 and CDR2 from the germline V gene are SGHRS and YFSETQ. The V gene lost 3 bases and the J gene lost 6 bases, with 16 bases spanning the gap. The CDR3 contains 14 residues. DNA of the CDR3: TGCGCCAGCAGCTGGCAGCAGGGATCGGGCGAGCAGTACTTC. It translates to CASSWQQGSGEQYF.

The gene calls are TRBV29-1 and TRBJ2-1; 12 bases agree with TRBD2. The CDR3 has 22 residues. The junction had 28 bases not matched to a gene; V was cut back by 7 bases and J by 3 bases. CDR1 and CDR2 from the germline V gene are SQVTM and ANQGSEA. CDR3 region: CSAGGQGVSTSGRMGLYNEQFF. CDR3 coding DNA: TGCAGCGCCGGGGGGCAGGGAGTAAGTACTAGCGGGAGGATGGGCCTCTACAATGAGCAGTTCTTC.

The chain is built from TRBV6-6 and TRBJ1-4, with D unresolved. Germline assignment: CDR1 MNHNY and CDR2 SVGAGI (reference sequence). The germline V and J ends were trimmed by 7 bases and 0 bases, with 12 bases remaining between them. This CDR3 has 15 residues. CDR3 sequence (DNA): TGTGCCAGCATGATAGGTGTCGCAACTAATGAAAAACTGTTTTTT. It encodes CASMIGVATNEKLFF.

The chain links TRBV7-2 to TRBJ1-3, with D tentatively TRBD1 (6 bases). CDR3 length: 14 amino acids. V was shortened by 2 bases and J by 6 bases, with 11 bases between the two germline ends. The germline gives CDR1 SGHTA, CDR2 FQGNSA. CDR3 nucleotide sequence: TGTGCCAGCAGCTTATGGAAGGGGGAAAACACCATATATTTT. It specifies CASSLWKGENTIYF.

This chain connects TRBV7-2 to TRBJ1-1, with TRBD1 matching 9 bases. The J segment lost 5 bases and the V segment lost 2 bases, leaving 3 bases of the junction unmatched. The CDR3 has 14 residues. The germline V gene encodes CDR1 SGHTA and CDR2 FQGNSA. Here the CDR3 reads CASSLLGQGTEAFF. The CDR3 coding sequence is TGTGCCAGCAGCTTATTAGGACAGGGGACTGAAGCTTTCTTT.

The DNA for the CDR3 is TGTGCCAGCAGCCTCCGCAGCGCGGGGGATACGCAGTATTTT. It codes for CASSLRSAGDTQYF. The chain uses TRBV9 and TRBJ2-3, with D perhaps matching TRBD2 (6 bases). Trimming took 4 bases from V and 6 from J, leaving 15 bases between them. The V gene's germline CDR1 is SGDLS and CDR2 YYNGEE. CDR3 length: 14 residues.

This clone occurred a few times. V and J are TRBV2 and TRBJ1-2; no clear D. The germline V and J ends were trimmed by 5 bases and 2 bases, with 9 bases remaining between them. CDR1 and CDR2 from the germline V gene are SNHLY and FYNNEI. The CDR3 sequence is 13 residues long. The CDR3 loop is CASSTDGNYGYTF. The CDR3 DNA sequence: TGTGCCAGCAGTACCGACGGGAACTATGGCTACACCTTC.

V and J are TRBV5-1 and TRBJ2-3, with D perhaps being TRBD1 or TRBD2 (5 bases each). Germline CDR1 reads SGHRS; CDR2 reads YFSETQ. The CDR3 runs to 16 residues. Trimming left V 4 bases short and J 3 bases short, with 18 bases between. The CDR3 reads CASSGPGRTVTDTQYF. CDR3 coding DNA: TGCGCCAGCAGCGGGCCGGGACGGACGGTAACAGATACGCAGTATTTT.

This chain uses TRBV9 with TRBJ2-7; the D gene is possibly TRBD1 (6 bases). Trimming took off 0 bases at V and 4 bases at J, with 14 bases between the two ends. The CDR3 has 15 amino acids. The germline gives CDR1 SGDLS, CDR2 YYNGEE. Here the CDR3 reads CASSVGTQGIYEQYF. The CDR3 region has the DNA TGTGCCAGCAGCGTAGGGACGCAGGGGATTTACGAGCAGTACTTC.

As DNA, the CDR3 is TGTGCCAGCAGTTTTGACAGGGAAGGGGGAAACACCATATATTTT. Translation gives CASSFDREGGNTIYF. This chain connects TRBV28 to TRBJ1-3; 7 bases are shared with TRBD1. With 3 bases clipped from V and 4 bases from J, the junction kept 6 bases outside the gene matches. The V gene's germline CDR1 is MDHEN and CDR2 SYDVKM. There are 15 residues in the CDR3.

The V and J genes are TRBV7-9 and TRBJ2-2, with no clear D. Germline V gene lookup returns CDR1 SEHNR and CDR2 FQNEAQ (reference sequence). The CDR3 contains 15 residues. V shed 10 bases and J shed 0 bases, with 15 bases lying between them. The CDR3 protein is CANQPTAANTGELFF. CDR3 nucleotides: TGTGCCAACCAACCGACTGCCGCGAACACCGGGGAGCTGTTTTTT.

The chain links TRBV5-1 to TRBJ2-2; 10 bases agree with TRBD1. The CDR3 consists of 15 residues. Germline V gives CDR1 SGHRS, CDR2 YFSETQ. With 7 bases clipped from V and 5 bases from J, the junction kept 8 bases outside the gene matches. The CDR3 sequence is CASSRQGARTGELFF. CDR3 nucleotide sequence: TGCGCCAGCTCCCGACAGGGGGCGCGGACCGGGGAGCTGTTTTTT.

V is TRBV28 and J is TRBJ2-1; D possibly matches TRBD1 or TRBD2 (5 bases each). CDR1 and CDR2 (germline): MDHEN, SYDVKM. The CDR3 sequence is 11 residues long. V dropped 6 bases and J dropped 10 bases, with 10 bases sitting between them. The CDR3 protein is CASRYRGEQFF. The CDR3 DNA reads TGTGCCAGCAGGTATCGGGGCGAGCAGTTCTTC.

The chain uses TRBV7-8 and TRBJ1-1, with D unclear. The CDR3 runs to 16 residues. The ends were cut back, 5 bases at V and 0 bases at J, with 16 bases in the middle. Germline CDR1 SGHVS, CDR2 FQNEAQ. In nucleotides, the CDR3 is TGTGCCAGCAGCGCCGGAGGTTCGGCAATGAACACTGAAGCTTTCTTT. Translated: CASSAGGSAMNTEAFF.

The chain recombines TRBV4-1 with TRBJ2-5, with D perhaps matching TRBD1 (6 bases). The CDR3 has 14 amino acids. V lost 4 bases to trimming and J lost 5 bases, with 14 bases between them. Per germline, CDR1 MGHRA and CDR2 YSYEKL. In nucleotides, the CDR3 is TGCGCCAGCAGCCCAAAAGACAGGAGGGAGACCCAGTACTTC. It is translated as CASSPKDRRETQYF.

The chain is built from TRBV6-1 and TRBJ2-7; 14 bases are shared with TRBD2. V dropped 4 bases and J dropped 7; count of bases not matched to a gene: 3. From germline, CDR1 is MNHNS and CDR2 SASEGT. CDR3 length: 14 residues. This chain's CDR3 is CASSGLAGGREQYF. CDR3 DNA sequence: TGTGCCAGCAGTGGACTAGCGGGAGGGCGGGAGCAGTACTTC.

The gene calls are TRBV5-6 and TRBJ1-4, with D unclear. The CDR3 spans 14 residues. V was pared by 0 bases and J by 7 bases, with 10 bases between. Germline V gene lookup returns CDR1 SGHDT and CDR2 YYEEEE. DNA for the CDR3: TGTGCCAGCAGCTTGGAGCCTCGCGGTGAAAAACTGTTTTTT. This codes for CASSLEPRGEKLFF.

The chain is built from TRBV28 and TRBJ2-1; 7 bases fit TRBD2. CDR1 is MDHEN and CDR2 is SYDVKM in the germline V gene. V shed 2 bases and J 0 bases; nucleotides not matched to a gene: 1. CDR3 size: 15 residues. The CDR3 nucleotides read TGTGCCAGCAGTTTAGGCGGGAGCTCCTACAATGAGCAGTTCTTC. It codes for CASSLGGSSYNEQFF.